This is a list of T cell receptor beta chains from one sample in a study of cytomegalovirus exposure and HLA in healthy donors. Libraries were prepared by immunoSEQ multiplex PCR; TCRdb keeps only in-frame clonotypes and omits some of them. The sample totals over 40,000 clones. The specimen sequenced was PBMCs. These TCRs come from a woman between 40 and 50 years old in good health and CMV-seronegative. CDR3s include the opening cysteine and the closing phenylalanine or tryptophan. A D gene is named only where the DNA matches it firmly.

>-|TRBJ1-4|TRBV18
TGTGCCAGCTCCCCGGAACGGGGGGCAACTAATGAAAAACTGTTTTTT
CASSPERGATNEKLFF
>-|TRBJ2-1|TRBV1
TGCACCAGCAGCCCCTGCGGGAAGAAAAGCTCCGACAATGAGCAGTTCTTC
CTSSPCGKKSSDNEQFF
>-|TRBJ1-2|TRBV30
TGTGCCTGGAGGCAACGACAGCTCTATGGCTACACCTTC
CAWRQRQLYGYTF
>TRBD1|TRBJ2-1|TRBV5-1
TGCGCCAGCAGCACCGGGACAGGGGGCTACAATGAGCAGTTCTTC
CASSTGTGGYNEQFF
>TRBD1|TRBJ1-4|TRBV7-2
TGTGCCAGCAGCGGCTACAGGGGATTGGAAAAAAAACTGTTTTTT
CASSGYRGLEKKLFF
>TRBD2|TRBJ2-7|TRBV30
TGTGCCTGGAGTTCTTGGGCGGGAGGGGAAGAGCAGTACTTC
CAWSSWAGGEEQYF
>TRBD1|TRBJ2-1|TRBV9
TGTGCCAGCAGCGTAGGAGGACAGGGGTTATACAATGAGCAGTTCTTC
CASSVGGQGLYNEQFF
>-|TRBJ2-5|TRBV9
TGTGCCAGCAGCGTAGAGGGGGAAGAGACCCAGTACTTC
CASSVEGEETQYF
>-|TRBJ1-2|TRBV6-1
TGTGCCAGCAGTGAATCATCGGGAGACTATGGCTACACCTTC
CASSESSGDYGYTF
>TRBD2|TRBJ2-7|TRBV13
TGTGCCAGCAGCTTTAGCGGGAGGTCCTACGAGCAGTACTTC
CASSFSGRSYEQYF
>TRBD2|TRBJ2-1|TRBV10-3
TGTGCCATCAGTGGACACAACGTGACTAGCGGGAGGCTCTCCTACAATGAGCAGTTCTTC
CAISGHNVTSGRLSYNEQFF
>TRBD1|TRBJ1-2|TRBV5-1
TGCGCCAGCAGCTTGGCCCTGGGACAGGGGAACCGTTTGGGCTACACCTTC
CASSLALGQGNRLGYTF
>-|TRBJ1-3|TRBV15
TGTGCCACCAGCAGAGACGTCGGGGGAACTGGAAACAACATATATTTT
CATSRDVGGTGNNIYF
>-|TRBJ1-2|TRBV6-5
TGTGCCAGCACCGACCGGGGGGGCGTCTATGGCTACACCTTC
CASTDRGGVYGYTF
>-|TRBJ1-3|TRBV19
TGTGCCAGTAGTATTCCGAGGCTCTCTGGAAACACCATATATTTT
CASSIPRLSGNTIYF
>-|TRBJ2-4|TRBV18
TGTGCCAGCTCACCACCGGGCAGAACCCTAGCCAAAAACATTCAGTACTTC
CASSPPGRTLAKNIQYF
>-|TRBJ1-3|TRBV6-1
TGTGCCAGCAGGAGGGGGATTTCTGGAAACACCATATATTTT
CASRRGISGNTIYF
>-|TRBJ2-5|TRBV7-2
TGTGCCAGCAGCTTATTGGGGACTCGTCAAGAGACCCAGTACTTC
CASSLLGTRQETQYF
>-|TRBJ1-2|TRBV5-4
TGTGCCAGCAGCCCGGACTTTAACTATGGCTACACCTTC
CASSPDFNYGYTF
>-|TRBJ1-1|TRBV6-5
TGTGCCAGCAGCCGGGAAGGGGGGGACACTGAAGCTTTCTTT
CASSREGGDTEAFF
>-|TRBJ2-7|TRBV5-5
TGTGCCAGCAGCCCCCAGGGCAGTAGCTCCTACGAGCAGTACTTC
CASSPQGSSSYEQYF
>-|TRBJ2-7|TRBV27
TGTGCCAGCAGTCGACTAGTAGGGTACGAGCAGTACTTC
CASSRLVGYEQYF
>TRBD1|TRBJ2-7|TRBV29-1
TGCAGCGTTGAAAGGGCAGGGGGCCCCAACGAGCAGTACTTC
CSVERAGGPNEQYF
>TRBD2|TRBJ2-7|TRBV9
TGTGCCAGCAGCGTGCGGAGCGGGAGATTCTACGAGCAGTACTTC
CASSVRSGRFYEQYF
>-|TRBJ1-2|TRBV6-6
TGTGCCAGCGTTACGGATAACAGGGATGGCTACACCTTC
CASVTDNRDGYTF
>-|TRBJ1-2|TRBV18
TGTGCCAGCTCACCACCGGGCGGCAGGCCGACGGAATTGGGAGATGGCTACACCTTC
CASSPPGGRPTELGDGYTF
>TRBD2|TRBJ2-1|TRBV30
TGTGCCTGGAGTCTGTGGACTAGCGGGGTCAATGAGCAGTTCTTC
CAWSLWTSGVNEQFF
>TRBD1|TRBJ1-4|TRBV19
TGTGCCAGTAGTCCAGGGACAGCAACTAATGAAAAACTGTTTTTT
CASSPGTATNEKLFF
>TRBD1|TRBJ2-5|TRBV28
TGTGCCAGCAGTAATCGACAGGGAAGAGAGACCCAGTACTTC
CASSNRQGRETQYF
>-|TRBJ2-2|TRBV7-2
TGTGCCAGCAAAGGGGGTATCACGAACACCGGGGAGCTGTTTTTT
CASKGGITNTGELFF
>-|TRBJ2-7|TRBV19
TGTGCCAGTACCGCCGGGGTTACCTACGAGCAGTACTTC
CASTAGVTYEQYF
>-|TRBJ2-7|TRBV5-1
TGCGCCAGCAGAAACCCCGGGACACTGAGCTACGAGCAGTACTTC
CASRNPGTLSYEQYF
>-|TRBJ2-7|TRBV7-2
TGTGCCAGCAGCTTAGCAGGCAGGGCCTACGAGCAGTACTTC
CASSLAGRAYEQYF
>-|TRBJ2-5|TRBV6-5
TGTGCCAGCAGTTACTCCGCGGGTCGAGAGACCCAGTACTTC
CASSYSAGRETQYF
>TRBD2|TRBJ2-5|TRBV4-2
TGTGCCAGCAGCCAAGATGCTGGACTAGCAATCAAGACCCAGTACTTC
CASSQDAGLAIKTQYF
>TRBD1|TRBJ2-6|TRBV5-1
TGCGCCAGCAGCTTACCGGGACAGGGCCTTCTATCTGGGGCCAACGTCCTGACTTTC
CASSLPGQGLLSGANVLTF
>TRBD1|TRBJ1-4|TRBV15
TGTGCCACCAGCAGAGACTATTCACAGGGGATGGGGATGAATGAAAAACTGTTTTTT
CATSRDYSQGMGMNEKLFF
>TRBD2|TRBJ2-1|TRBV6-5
TGTGCCAGCAGTCCCGGGACTAGCGCGTACAATGAGCAGTTCTTC
CASSPGTSAYNEQFF